This T cell receptor beta chain was found in a study of CXCR3-negative and CXCR3-positive naive CD8 T cells. General study results and limits: Memory cells showed distinct TRBV-TRBJ patterns, while the two naive subsets matched. Both naive subsets had comparably high diversity; memory CD8+ cells much lower. TRB CDR3 hydrophobicity was greater in CXCR3-positive naive cells than in CXCR3-negative naive cells.

The germline V gene encodes CDR1 DFQATT and CDR2 SNEGSKA (reference sequence). The CDR3 is 15 residues long. A remark on this clonotype: Its antigen is unknown.

Triplicate sorting captured approximately 300,000 cells each from every CD8+ T cell subset. The naive CD8+ gate required CD45RO-CCR7+CD27+CD95- phenotype. All TRB cDNA libraries came from 5' RACE performed with UMI labels. Reprocessing the 5' RACE reads, TCRdb reports a single entry for every CDR3 protein and omits DNA. The table for this sample gives 120,000 to 150,000 distinct CDR3 sequences. Sequencing input: naive CXCR3+ CD8+ T cells from blood. The sample's subset: CD45RO-CCR7+CD27+CD95- naive CD8+ T cells expressing CXCR3 (TNR3+). The chain links TRBV20-1 to TRBJ2-7; lacking DNA, the TRBD1 call made by TCRdb goes unchecked. The TCR originated in a human donor in good health. Some clones in this sample may be carry-over from other donors' samples. CDR3 region: CSARDLRQGAGEQYF.